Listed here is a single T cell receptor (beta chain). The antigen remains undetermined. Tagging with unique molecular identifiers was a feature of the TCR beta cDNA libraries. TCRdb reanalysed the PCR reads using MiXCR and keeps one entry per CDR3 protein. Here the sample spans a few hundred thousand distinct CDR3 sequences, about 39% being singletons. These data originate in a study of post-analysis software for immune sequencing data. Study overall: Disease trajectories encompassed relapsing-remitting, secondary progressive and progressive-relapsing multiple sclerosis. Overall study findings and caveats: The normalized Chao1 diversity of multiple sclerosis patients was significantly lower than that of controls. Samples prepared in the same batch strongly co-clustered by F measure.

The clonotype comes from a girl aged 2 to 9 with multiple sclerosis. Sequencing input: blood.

In DNA form, the CDR3 reads TGTGCCAGCAGCGGAACCGGGACTAGCGGTACGAATACGCAGTATTTT. It encodes CASSGTGTSGTNTQYF. The rearrangement joins TRBV9 to TRBJ2-3; 11 bases map to TRBD2. V lost 3 bases and J lost 7; bases outside the gene matches: 10. The CDR3 is 16 residues long. The germline V gene has CDR1 SGDLS and CDR2 YYNGEE.